This is a list of T cell receptor beta chains from one sample in a study of vaccination and CD4 T cells after COVID-19. The antigens of these receptors remain unknown. From the PCR reads, TCRdb called clonotypes with MiXCR, one entry per CDR3 protein. The repertoire consists of 9,000 to 13,000 distinct CDR3 sequences, with 46% occurring once and the leading ten covering around 30%. Sequenced material: CD4+ T cells from blood, cultured in vitro. These receptors all stem from a human donor who had recovered from COVID-19. Both conserved end residues are part of each CDR3. D genes are given only for firm matches. Clone size is given for some rows only: seen once, a few or many times, or a class if the clone is expanded.

CDR3 length	V gene	D gene	J gene	clone size	CDR3 DNA	CDR3 protein
12	TRBV20-1	.	TRBJ1-2	.	TGCAGTGCTAGACAGACCGATTATGGCTACACCTTC	CSARQTDYGYTF
15	TRBV19	TRBD2	TRBJ2-3	.	TGTGCCAGTAGAACCGTCGGGGGGACCACAGATACGCAGTATTTT	CASRTVGGTTDTQYF
13	TRBV19	.	TRBJ2-3	.	TGTGCCAGTAGGCCAGCGGCGACAGATACGCAGTATTTT	CASRPAATDTQYF
19	TRBV11-3	TRBD2	TRBJ2-1	.	TGTGCCAGCAGCACACACTGGACTAGCGGGGGGGATGGGGTCAATGAGCAGTTCTTC	CASSTHWTSGGDGVNEQFF
16	TRBV3-1	.	TRBJ1-5	.	TGTGCCAGCAGCCGCGGGATTGGGGGCGGGAGTCAGCCCCAGCATTTT	CASSRGIGGGSQPQHF
16	TRBV11-2	TRBD2	TRBJ2-2	.	TGTGCCAGCAGCTTAGGGACGGGGGGGAACACCGGGGAGCTGTTTTTT	CASSLGTGGNTGELFF
15	TRBV20-1	TRBD1	TRBJ1-2	.	TGCAGTGCTAGAGGGACAGGGAGTGTTCACTATGGCTACACCTTC	CSARGTGSVHYGYTF
15	TRBV7-9	.	TRBJ1-4	once	TGTGCCAGCAGCTTATTAAACGGGGCAAATGAAAAACTGTTTTTT	CASSLLNGANEKLFF
15	TRBV29-1	.	TRBJ1-5	.	TGCAGCGTTGGACAGGATACAGGGAGGGATCAGCCCCAGCATTTT	CSVGQDTGRDQPQHF
15	TRBV19	.	TRBJ1-2	.	TGTGCCAGTACCCCAACCATGCCTGCTAACTATGGCTACACCTTC	CASTPTMPANYGYTF
14	TRBV6-1	TRBD1	TRBJ1-1	.	TGTGCCAGCAGGGACAGGACAGGGAACACTGAAGCTTTCTTT	CASRDRTGNTEAFF
11	TRBV12-3/TRBV12-4	.	TRBJ2-7	.	TGTGCCAGCAGTTACTTGGAGGAGCAGTACTTC	CASSYLEEQYF
15	TRBV19	.	TRBJ2-3	.	TGTGCCAGTAGTATCCGAGGGTTGGGCACAGATACGCAGTATTTT	CASSIRGLGTDTQYF
16	TRBV6-1	.	TRBJ1-2	.	TGTGCCAGCACCCCTCAGGCAGGCCGGATCGGAAATGGCTACACCTTC	CASTPQAGRIGNGYTF
17	TRBV18	TRBD1	TRBJ2-2	.	TGTGCCAGCACGCCCTTCTCGGGACAGGGGGCGATCGGGGAGCTGTTTTTT	CASTPFSGQGAIGELFF
17	TRBV19	TRBD1	TRBJ1-2	few	TGTGCCAGTAGACGATGGGGACAGGGGGAGCCTAACTATGGCTACACCTTC	CASRRWGQGEPNYGYTF
16	TRBV7-2	.	TRBJ2-1	.	TGTGCCAGCAGCCGCCGTATGTCGGGGGACGACAATGAGCAGTTCTTC	CASSRRMSGDDNEQFF
16	TRBV19	.	TRBJ1-5	.	TGTGCCAGTAGTATAAAAGAGGGTACCAGCAATCAGCCCCAGCATTTT	CASSIKEGTSNQPQHF
15	TRBV21-1	.	TRBJ2-5	.	TGTGCCAGCAGCACCAGGACAGGGTGGCAAGAGACCCAGTACTTC	CASSTRTGWQETQYF
14	TRBV21-1	.	TRBJ1-1	few	TGTGCCAGCAGGCCCCGAGGGGGGGACACTGAAGCTTTCTTT	CASRPRGGDTEAFF
16	TRBV7-6	TRBD1	TRBJ2-3	.	TGTGCCAGCAGCAAAGGGACAGGGGTTGGCACAGATACGCAGTATTTT	CASSKGTGVGTDTQYF
15	TRBV3-1	TRBD1	TRBJ1-2	.	TGTGCCAGCAGCCCCCGGGACAGGGGTTGGTATGGCTACACCTTC	CASSPRDRGWYGYTF
19	TRBV21-1	.	TRBJ1-2	few	TGTGCCAGCAGCAAAGCCATTCTCCCCCCGGCCTCATTTAACTATGGCTACACCTTC	CASSKAILPPASFNYGYTF
17	TRBV28	TRBD1	TRBJ1-1	.	TGTGCCACGGTACCCGTCCCGGGACAGGGGTCGGGCACTGAAGCTTTCTTT	CATVPVPGQGSGTEAFF
15	TRBV6-5	.	TRBJ2-7	.	TGTGCCAGCAGTTTATCTATATGGGGTTCCTACGAGCAGTACTTC	CASSLSIWGSYEQYF
13	TRBV2	.	TRBJ2-1	few	TGTGCCAGCAGTGCGGTGGGGGTCAATGAGCAGTTCTTC	CASSAVGVNEQFF
15	TRBV6-1	.	TRBJ2-2	.	TGTGCCAGCAGTCGCGGGACACCGAACACCGGGGAGCTGTTTTTT	CASSRGTPNTGELFF
14	TRBV6-1	.	TRBJ1-5	few	TGTGCCAGCAGTCCCGGCCGGGGAAATCAGCCCCAGCATTTT	CASSPGRGNQPQHF